The 29 T cell receptor beta chains in this list originate from one sample, sequenced in a study of blood T cell repertoires in COVID-19. This table comes from immunoSEQ multiplex PCR, and its TCRdb copy is limited to in-frame clones, with some not included. Here the sample spans some 140,000 clones, roughly 72% being singletons. The sequencing input was peripheral blood. These receptors were collected from a human donor in a cohort sampled during active COVID-19.

The J gene is TRBJ2-6, the V gene TRBV19; TRBD1 might be the D (6 bases). Germline V gene lookup returns CDR1 LNHDA and CDR2 SQIVND (reference sequence). Trimming pared 5 bases from V and 0 bases from J, leaving 14 bases between. The CDR3 sequence is 17 residues long. CDR3 protein: CASSRQDLLSGANVLTF. CDR3 in DNA: TGTGCCAGTAGTCGACAGGACCTCCTCTCTGGGGCCAACGTCCTGACTTTC.

This chain uses TRBV19 with TRBJ1-1, with TRBD1 matching over 7 bases. Per the germline V gene, CDR1 is LNHDA and CDR2 is SQIVND (reference sequence). After removal of 3 bases from V and 4 bases from J, the junction contained 11 bases not matched to a gene. The CDR3 consists of 16 residues. In DNA form, the CDR3 reads TGTGCCAGTAGTATTCCGGGACAGCTGAAGGGCACTGAAGCTTTCTTT. As protein: CASSIPGQLKGTEAFF.

The sample holds a few counts of this clone. The J gene is TRBJ2-7, the V gene TRBV6-6; TRBD2 might be the D (7 bases). Germline V gene lookup returns CDR1 MNHNY and CDR2 SVGAGI (reference sequence). There are 14 residues in the CDR3. The V and J ends lost 5 bases and 2 bases respectively, with 13 bases between them. The CDR3 DNA follows: TGTGCCAGCAGTGTGGGAGGGGGGGCCTACGAGCAGTACTTC. This translates into CASSVGGGAYEQYF.

The chain carries TRBV7-2 and TRBJ2-7; D might be TRBD1 (7 bases). There are 15 residues in the CDR3. V lost 5 bases to trimming and J lost 0 bases, with 14 bases between them. Germline CDR1 and CDR2: SGHTA and FQGNSA. The CDR3 sequence is CASSQDRRASYEQYF. The CDR3 DNA is TGTGCCAGCAGCCAGGACAGGAGGGCCTCCTACGAGCAGTACTTC.

This chain connects TRBV2 to TRBJ1-2; possible D gene TRBD1, 5 bases. V lost 7 bases and J 6 bases, leaving 15 bases between the germline ends. Looked up from germline, CDR1 is SNHLY and CDR2 is FYNNEI. The CDR3 has 13 residues. CDR3 region: CASTQGVMHGYTF. The DNA for the CDR3 is TGTGCCAGCACGCAGGGCGTGATGCATGGCTACACCTTC. The full variable domain, with the rest looked up from reference TRBV2 and TRBJ1-2, is EPEVTQTPSHQVTQMGQEVILRCVPISNHLYFYWYRQILGQKVEFLVSFYNNEISEKSEIFDDQFSVERPDGSNFTLKIRSTKLEDSAMYFCASTQGVMHGYTFGSGTRLTVV.

The chain recombines TRBV18 with TRBJ2-7; D is possibly TRBD1 (5 bases). V was clipped by 3 bases and J by 2 bases, with 8 bases between them. Germline loops: CDR1 KGHSH, CDR2 LQKENI. CDR3 size: 13 residues. CDR3 loop: CASSPGQTYEQYF. DNA for the CDR3: TGTGCCAGCTCACCCGGACAAACCTACGAGCAGTACTTC. Supplemented by reference TRBV18 and TRBJ2-7, the full variable domain reads NAGVMQNPRHLVRRRGQEARLRCSPMKGHSHVYWYRQLPEEGLKFMVYLQKENIIDESGMPKERFSAEFPKEGPSILRIQQVVRGDSAAYFCASSPGQTYEQYFGPGTRLTVT.

Concerning this clone: The junction does not match germline at one end; this may be a read error. The V and J genes are TRBV2 and TRBJ1-4; the D gene is possibly TRBD1 (5 bases). The CDR3 consists of 14 residues. The V gene's germline CDR1 is SNHLY and CDR2 FYNNEI. The chain's CDR3 is CASSEGTRGEKLFF. CDR3 in DNA: TGTGCCAGCAGCGAAGGGACGCGGGGGGAAAAACTGTTTTTT. Combining the CDR3 with reference TRBV2 and TRBJ1-4 gives the whole variable domain EPEVTQTPSHQVTQMGQEVILRCVPISNHLYFYWYRQILGQKVEFLVSFYNNEISEKSEIFDDQFSVERPDGSNFTLKIRSTKLEDSAMYFCASSEGTRGEKLFFGSGTQLSVL.

This clone occurred a few times. CDR3 sequence reads: CASSQYNEQFF. The CDR3 region has the DNA TGTGCCAGCAGCCAATACAATGAGCAGTTCTTC. This sequence joins TRBV5-4 and TRBJ2-1; D not certain. The CDR3 consists of 11 residues. Trimming took off 4 bases at V and 4 bases at J, with 3 bases between the two ends. Germline loops: CDR1 SGHNT, CDR2 YYREEE (reference sequence).

This chain links TRBV13 with TRBJ2-1; 10 positions agree with TRBD1. The junction had 12 bases not matched to a gene; V was cut back by 4 bases and J by 6 bases. Per germline, CDR1 PRHDT and CDR2 FYEKMQ (reference sequence). The CDR3 has 17 amino acids. CDR3 loop: CASSSISGQGSFNEQFF. CDR3 nucleotides: TGTGCCAGCAGCTCCATCTCGGGACAGGGGAGTTTCAATGAGCAGTTCTTC.

CDR3 in amino acids: CASSGVRSDAEAFF. In DNA, the CDR3 is TGCGCCAGCTCAGGGGTTCGATCGGACGCTGAAGCTTTCTTT. The V call is TRBV5-1, the J call TRBJ1-1, with D possibly TRBD1 on 6 matching bases. Trimming pared 7 bases from V and 6 bases from J, leaving 19 bases between. The CDR3 contains 14 residues. CDR1 SGHRS and CDR2 YFSETQ come from the germline V gene.

The V and J genes are TRBV7-9 and TRBJ2-5; 12 bases align to TRBD2. Germline V gene data show CDR1 as SEHNR and CDR2 as FQNEAQ (reference sequence). J lost 0 bases, V lost 2 bases, and 4 bases had no gene match. This CDR3 contains 17 residues. CDR3 sequence reads: CASSLTSGGPYQETQYF. Written as DNA, the CDR3 is TGTGCCAGCAGCTTAACTAGCGGGGGGCCGTACCAAGAGACCCAGTACTTC.

The chain uses TRBV4-1 and TRBJ2-7, with D possibly matching TRBD2 (5 bases). The CDR3 contains 15 residues. Germline V gene data show CDR1 as MGHRA and CDR2 as YSYEKL. V dropped 3 bases and J dropped 2 bases, with 14 bases sitting between them. The CDR3 loop reads CASSQGSGNPYEQYF. The CDR3 coding sequence is TGCGCCAGCAGCCAGGGTTCCGGGAATCCCTACGAGCAGTACTTC.

This chain joins TRBV7-3 and TRBJ2-2; 8 positions agree with TRBD1. V lost 8 bases and J lost 1; bases outside the gene matches: 0. Germline CDR1 and CDR2: SGHTA and FQGTGA. The CDR3 totals 13 residues. This CDR3 reads CASGTGNTGELFF. DNA for the CDR3: TGTGCCAGCGGGACAGGGAACACCGGGGAGCTGTTTTTT.

This rearrangement joins TRBV5-1 to TRBJ1-1; no clear D. The CDR3 runs 14 residues. V lost 2 bases and J lost 3, with 11 bases in between. Germline V CDR1 and CDR2: SGHRS, YFSETQ. The CDR3 sequence: CASSFGASDTEAFF. Here the CDR3 DNA reads TGCGCCAGCAGCTTCGGAGCTAGTGACACTGAAGCTTTCTTT. The variable domain in full, with the rest retrieved from reference TRBV5-1 and TRBJ1-1, is KAGVTQTPRYLIKTRGQQVTLSCSPISGHRSVSWYQQTPGQGLQFLFEYFSETQRNKGNFPGRFSGRQFSNSRSEMNVSTLELGDSALYLCASSFGASDTEAFFGQGTRLTVV.

The gene calls are TRBV4-1 and TRBJ1-1; D gene unclear. CDR3 length: 14 amino acids. The V gene's germline CDR1 is MGHRA and CDR2 YSYEKL. V was clipped by 4 bases and J by 1 base, with 10 bases between them. CDR3 residues: CASSPLERNTEAFF. The DNA of the CDR3 is TGCGCCAGCAGCCCCTTAGAGAGGAACACTGAAGCTTTCTTT.

The V gene is TRBV11-3, the J gene TRBJ2-3; 11 bases match TRBD1. Trimming cost V 5 bases and J 0 bases; bases outside gene matches: 4. The CDR3 has 16 residues. Germline assignment: CDR1 SGHNT and CDR2 YENEEA. This CDR3 is CASSRGQGVSTDTQYF. CDR3 nucleotides: TGTGCCAGCAGCCGGGGACAGGGGGTTAGCACAGATACGCAGTATTTT.

This chain uses TRBV27 with TRBJ2-7; unclear D gene. V was cut by 5 bases and J by 0 bases, with 5 bases left in between. This CDR3 comprises 12 residues. Germline lookup yields CDR1 MNHEY and CDR2 SMNVEV (reference sequence). The CDR3 loop is CASSLVSYEQYF. CDR3 DNA: TGTGCCAGCAGTCTCGTCTCCTACGAGCAGTACTTC.

This clone was seen only once. The V gene is TRBV7-7, the J gene TRBJ2-3; 14 bases map to TRBD2. The trim removed 5 bases at V and 4 bases at J, leaving 5 bases unmatched. From germline, CDR1 is SSHAT and CDR2 FNYEAQ (reference sequence). CDR3 length: 16 amino acids. CDR3 in DNA: TGTGCCAGCAGCGCTGGGACTAGCGGGGGCCCAGATACGCAGTATTTT. Protein product: CASSAGTSGGPDTQYF.

This clone was seen only once. The rearrangement joins TRBV19 to TRBJ2-6; maybe TRBD1 (6 bases). This CDR3 has 15 residues. The V gene lost 8 bases and the J gene lost 2 bases, with 13 bases spanning the gap. The V gene's germline CDR1 is LNHDA and CDR2 SQIVND (reference sequence). The CDR3 reads CASAQGQTGANVLTF. CDR3 in DNA: TGTGCCAGTGCCCAGGGGCAAACTGGGGCCAACGTCCTGACTTTC. The full variable domain, rest sourced from reference TRBV19 and TRBJ2-6, is DGGITQSPKYLFRKEGQNVTLSCEQNLNHDAMYWYRQDPGQGLRLIYYSQIVNDFQKGDIAEGYSVSREKKESFPLTVTSAQKNPTAFYLCASAQGQTGANVLTFGAGSRLTVL.

This clone was counted many times. V gene TRBV6-5 combines with J gene TRBJ1-2; 7 nucleotides align to TRBD1. Trimming removed 5 bases from V and 4 bases from J; junction bases left unmatched: 10. The germline gives CDR1 MNHEY, CDR2 SVGAGI. The CDR3 runs 15 residues. This chain's CDR3 is CASSPQTGTSYGYTF. The CDR3 region has the DNA TGTGCCAGCAGTCCCCAGACAGGGACATCCTATGGCTACACCTTC.

The chain links TRBV19 to TRBJ2-3; maybe TRBD2 (7 bases). In germline, CDR1 is LNHDA, CDR2 SQIVND (reference sequence). V lost 2 bases and J 4 bases, leaving 16 bases between the germline ends. CDR3 length: 16 amino acids. CDR3 coding DNA: TGTGCCAGTAGTATATTTCGGGTAGGGGGGGCAGATACGCAGTATTTT. Protein product: CASSIFRVGGADTQYF.

The gene calls are TRBV5-5 and TRBJ2-1; 8 bases are shared with TRBD1. The germline V gene has CDR1 SGHKS and CDR2 YYEKEE (reference sequence). The CDR3 is 15 residues long. The V and J ends lost 4 bases and 6 bases, in that order; junction bases with no gene match: 9. The CDR3, as DNA: TGTGCCAGCAGCCCCCGACAGGGGATCGTCAATGAGCAGTTCTTC. The encoded protein is CASSPRQGIVNEQFF.

V is TRBV7-8 and J is TRBJ1-5; TRBD1 matches 8 bases. CDR3 length equals 15 residues. V was clipped by 3 bases and J by 4 bases; unmatched bases: 5. Germline V gene lookup returns CDR1 SGHVS and CDR2 FQNEAQ. CDR3 residues: CASSLQGAPNQPQHF. CDR3 in DNA: TGTGCCAGCAGCTTGCAGGGGGCCCCGAATCAGCCCCAGCATTTT.

The chain couples TRBV28 to TRBJ2-6; a weak D match, TRBD1 (5 bases). Trimming cost V 5 bases and J 1 base, with 9 bases left between them. Germline lookup yields CDR1 MDHEN and CDR2 SYDVKM. This CDR3 spans 15 amino acids. CDR3 residues: CASSPWTSGANVLTF. DNA for the CDR3: TGTGCCAGCAGTCCATGGACATCTGGGGCCAACGTCCTGACTTTC.

The chain has TRBV5-4 and TRBJ1-6; the match to TRBD1 covers 11 bases. Germline values: CDR1 SGHNT, CDR2 YYREEE (reference sequence). The CDR3 has 17 amino acids. Losses at the gene ends were 4 bases for V and 3 bases for J; bases not matched to a gene: 6. The CDR3 is CASSQGQGAFYNSPLHF. CDR3 coding DNA: TGTGCCAGCAGCCAAGGACAGGGGGCCTTCTATAATTCACCCCTCCACTTT.

This chain connects TRBV6-1 to TRBJ2-4; 7 bases agree with TRBD1. The CDR3 sequence is 17 residues long. The germline gives CDR1 MNHNS, CDR2 SASEGT. V was clipped by 2 bases and J by 3 bases; unmatched bases: 10. The CDR3 region is CASSEPRGLALKNIQYF. The CDR3 region has the DNA TGTGCCAGCAGTGAACCAAGGGGGCTCGCTCTCAAAAACATTCAGTACTTC.

Only a few counts were recorded for this clone. This chain joins TRBV7-6 and TRBJ2-7; tentatively, D is TRBD1 (7 bases). V was cut by 1 base and J by 6 bases, with 10 bases left in between. The CDR3 contains 13 residues. Germline values: CDR1 SGHVS, CDR2 FNYEAQ. CDR3 residues: CASSLDRGGEQYF. The CDR3 DNA is TGTGCCAGCAGCTTAGACAGGGGAGGCGAGCAGTACTTC.

A few counts support this clone. V and J are TRBV10-3 and TRBJ2-7; possible D gene TRBD1, 5 bases. Germline V gene data show CDR1 as ENHRY and CDR2 as SYGVKD. The CDR3 loop spans 13 amino acids. Trimming took off 3 bases at V and 1 base at J, with 7 bases between the two ends. The DNA for the CDR3 is TGTGCCATCAGTGACAGGGATTCCTACGAGCAGTACTTC. It encodes CAISDRDSYEQYF.

V is TRBV30 and J is TRBJ2-7; 10 bases map to TRBD1. The germline gives CDR1 GTSNPN, CDR2 SVGIG (reference sequence). This CDR3 has 15 amino acids. Trimming at V came to 2 bases and at J to 2 bases, leaving 6 bases not matched to a gene. DNA of the CDR3: TGTGCCTGGAGTTGGGGGGACAGGGGTACCTACGAGCAGTACTTC. It translates to CAWSWGDRGTYEQYF. Looking up the rest from reference TRBV30 and TRBJ2-7 gives the full variable domain: SQTIHQWPATLVQPVGSPLSLECTVEGTSNPNLYWYRQAAGRGLQLLFYSVGIGQISSEVPQNLSASRPQDRQFILSSKKLLLSDSGFYLCAWSWGDRGTYEQYFGPGTRLTVT.